This is a list of T cell receptor beta chains from one sample in a study of blood T cell repertoires in COVID-19. TCRdb keeps only in-frame clones here, not all; method: immunoSEQ multiplex PCR. The sample includes a few hundred thousand clones, roughly 88% of them seen just once. Source material: peripheral blood. The receptors here all came from a woman aged 40 to 55 who had recovered from COVID-19. Each CDR3 is given with its conserved first and last residue. A D gene is named only where the DNA matches it firmly. Only some rows state a clone size, as once, few, many or a class for expanded clones.

-,TRBV2,TRBJ2-5,18,TRBD2,TGTGCCAGCAGTGAAGGGTTCCTAGCGGGGGGTTCAGGAGAGACCCAGTACTTC,CASSEGFLAGGSGETQYF
-,TRBV6-5,TRBJ2-1,15,-,TGTGCCAGCAGTTACCTGGGGGGTTTAGGGAATGAGCAGTTCTTC,CASSYLGGLGNEQFF
-,TRBV18,TRBJ2-7,14,-,TGTGCCAGCTCACCACTAGAGGGCTCCTACGAGCAGTACTTC,CASSPLEGSYEQYF
-,TRBV15,TRBJ2-5,12,-,TGTGCCACCAGCGTAGCGCGGGAGACCCAGTACTTC,CATSVARETQYF
-,TRBV4-3,TRBJ2-2,17,TRBD1,TGCGCCAGCAGCCGGGCCCCGGGACAGGGAGGCACCGGGGAGCTGTTTTTT,CASSRAPGQGGTGELFF
-,TRBV6-2/TRBV6-3,TRBJ1-5,17,-,TGTGCCAGCAGTTACTCGACCGACAGCTATAGCAATCAGCCCCAGCATTTT,CASSYSTDSYSNQPQHF
once,TRBV12-3/TRBV12-4,TRBJ2-7,12,-,TGTGCCAGCAGTTTTGGGCAGGTCGAGCAGTACTTC,CASSFGQVEQYF
-,TRBV5-1,TRBJ2-5,15,-,TGCGCCAGCAGCTTGGGAGGCCAGGGCCAAGAGACCCAGTACTTC,CASSLGGQGQETQYF
-,TRBV5-1,TRBJ2-7,14,TRBD2,TGCGCCAGCAGCTCTAGTAGCGGGGCCTACGAGCAGTACTTC,CASSSSSGAYEQYF
-,TRBV6-1,TRBJ2-7,13,-,TGTGCCAGCAGCCCCCGTCAGTCCTACGAGCAGTACTTC,CASSPRQSYEQYF
-,TRBV12-5,TRBJ2-5,13,-,TGTGCTAGTGGCAGACTCGGCGGGGAGACCCAGTACTTC,CASGRLGGETQYF
-,TRBV5-5,TRBJ1-2,15,-,TGTGCCAGCAGCTTGGTCGGGGGGCCCCTCTATGGCTACACCTTC,CASSLVGGPLYGYTF
-,TRBV5-6,TRBJ1-1,15,TRBD1,TGTGCCAGCAGCGCATTACCCCCCGGGACAGGAGTAGCTTTCTTT,CASSALPPGTGVAFF
-,TRBV12-3/TRBV12-4,TRBJ2-1,13,-,TGTGCCAGCAACGGCGGGGAGAATCGTGAGCAGTTCTTC,CASNGGENREQFF
-,TRBV5-8,TRBJ1-6,15,TRBD1,TGTGCCAGCAGCTTGGGGACAGGGGATGGTTCACCCCTCCACTTT,CASSLGTGDGSPLHF
-,TRBV7-2,TRBJ1-1,13,-,TGTGCCAGCAGCTTATCGCGGAACACTGAAGCTTTCTTT,CASSLSRNTEAFF
-,TRBV6-5,TRBJ1-2,15,TRBD1,TGTGCCAGCACCGTCCAGGGGGCCGAAAACTATGGCTACACCTTC,CASTVQGAENYGYTF
-,TRBV30,TRBJ1-6,18,TRBD1,TGTGCCTGGAGTGTAAGCCTTCGGAGGGGGCGGTTGCGTTCACCCCTCCACTTT,CAWSVSLRRGRLRSPLHF
-,TRBV5-5,TRBJ2-1,13,TRBD1,TGTGCCAGCAGCTTACAGCCGGGACAGGAGCAGTTCTTC,CASSLQPGQEQFF
-,TRBV3-1/TRBV3-2,TRBJ2-5,18,TRBD2,TGTGCCAGCAGCCAAGATGTGGGTCTAGCGGGGGGGCACGAGACCCAGTACTTC,CASSQDVGLAGGHETQYF
-,TRBV7-3,TRBJ1-1,17,TRBD1,TGTGCCAGCAGCGCGAAAGGGGGCGGGGCAGGCAACACTGAAGCTTTCTTT,CASSAKGGGAGNTEAFF
-,TRBV19,TRBJ2-3,17,TRBD2,TGTGCCAGTAGCCTATCCACTAGCGCGACACACACAGATACGCAGTATTTT,CASSLSTSATHTDTQYF
-,TRBV18,TRBJ2-7,15,TRBD2,TGTGCCAGCTCACTGGCCGGGACTACCTCCTACGAGCAGTACTTC,CASSLAGTTSYEQYF
many,TRBV18,TRBJ2-3,16,TRBD1,TGTGCCAGCTCACTTCGACAGGGAGATTGGGCAGATACGCAGTATTTT,CASSLRQGDWADTQYF
-,TRBV3-1/TRBV3-2,TRBJ1-1,14,-,TGTGCCAGCAGCCAGAGGAGGGATGGGGCTGAAGCTTTCTTT,CASSQRRDGAEAFF
-,TRBV19,TRBJ2-1,15,TRBD2,TGTGCCAGTAGCATTAGCGGGGAGGGGTACAATGAGCAGTTCTTC,CASSISGEGYNEQFF
-,TRBV18,TRBJ2-1,16,TRBD2,TGTGCCAGCTCGCCGAAAACTAGCGGGGGAAACAATGAGCAGTTCTTC,CASSPKTSGGNNEQFF
-,TRBV7-9,TRBJ1-2,14,-,TGTGCCAGCAGCCCCGACAGGCAGAACTATGGCTACACCTTC,CASSPDRQNYGYTF
few,TRBV6-5,TRBJ2-7,13,TRBD1,TGTGCCAGCAGTTCACAGGGGGCGGCGGAGCAGTACTTC,CASSSQGAAEQYF
-,TRBV6-5,TRBJ2-7,15,TRBD1,TGTGCCAGCAGATTAGACAGGGAACCCTCCTACGAGCAGTACTTC,CASRLDREPSYEQYF
-,TRBV3-1/TRBV3-2,TRBJ1-5,14,TRBD1,TGTGCCAGCAGCGACAGGGGGCTCCATCAGCCCCAGCATTTT,CASSDRGLHQPQHF
-,TRBV12-3/TRBV12-4,TRBJ2-5,13,-,TGTGCCAGCAGCTGGTCCGGGTCAGAGACCCAGTACTTC,CASSWSGSETQYF
-,TRBV11-3,TRBJ2-2,15,TRBD2,TGTGCCAGCAGCTTAGACGGGGGAGGGACCGGGGAGCTGTTTTTT,CASSLDGGGTGELFF
-,TRBV19,TRBJ2-1,15,-,TGTGCCAGTAGCCTCACGGGAAAGACCTACAATGAGCAGTTCTTC,CASSLTGKTYNEQFF
-,TRBV6-5,TRBJ1-4,14,-,TGTGCCAGCAGTTACGGCGGGAACAATGAAAAACTGTTTTTT,CASSYGGNNEKLFF
once,TRBV30,TRBJ1-4,14,-,TGTGCCTGGAGTGTTTTCGGGGCTAATGAAAAACTGTTTTTT,CAWSVFGANEKLFF
-,TRBV7-3,TRBJ2-1,13,-,TGTGCCAGCAGCCGTAGCGAATACAATGAGCAGTTCTTC,CASSRSEYNEQFF
-,TRBV6-2/TRBV6-3,TRBJ2-3,17,-,TGTGCCAGCAGTTACAGCACAGTACAGTTAGACACAGATACGCAGTATTTT,CASSYSTVQLDTDTQYF
-,TRBV3-1/TRBV3-2,TRBJ1-6,17,-,TGTGCCAGCAGCCAAGATAGTGGGGAGGATGGTGGCATACCCCTCCACTTT,CASSQDSGEDGGIPLHF
-,TRBV5-1,TRBJ1-6,13,TRBD1,TGCGCCAGTAGGACAGGGGCCAATTCACCCCTCCACTTT,CASRTGANSPLHF
-,TRBV24-1,TRBJ1-2,13,TRBD1,TGTGCCACCAGTGCGACAGGGGAATATGGCTACACCTTC,CATSATGEYGYTF
-,TRBV24-1,TRBJ2-5,15,-,TGTGCCACCAGTGGGCGCGGGGAGAACCAAGAGACCCAGTACTTC,CATSGRGENQETQYF
-,TRBV28,TRBJ1-1,15,-,TGTGCCAGCAGCGGACAGCCAACCTTGAACACTGAAGCTTTCTTT,CASSGQPTLNTEAFF
few,TRBV18,TRBJ1-1,12,-,TGTGCCAGCTCACCAGGAGCTGATGAAGCTTTCTTT,CASSPGADEAFF
-,TRBV5-4,TRBJ2-5,14,-,TGTGCCAGCAGTCCAGACAGCCTCCAAGAGACCCAGTACTTC,CASSPDSLQETQYF
-,TRBV3-1/TRBV3-2,TRBJ2-3,15,-,TGTGCCAGCAGCCAAGCTGGGGGGGCCTTCAGTACGCAGTATTTT,CASSQAGGAFSTQYF
-,TRBV29-1,TRBJ2-1,13,-,TGCAGCGTGGAACACCCACAATCCCGTGAGCAGTTCTTC,CSVEHPQSREQFF
-,TRBV7-2,TRBJ2-3,15,TRBD2,TGTGCCAGCAGGTACATAGCGGGGGGCACAGATACGCAGTATTTT,CASRYIAGGTDTQYF
-,TRBV5-1,TRBJ1-6,17,TRBD1,TGCGCCAGCAGAAATCCGGGACAGGGGGCATTATCATCACCCCTCCACTTT,CASRNPGQGALSSPLHF
-,TRBV28,TRBJ1-5,16,-,TGTGCCAGCAGTGACCCGGGAACCACCTGGTATCAGCCCCAGCATTTT,CASSDPGTTWYQPQHF
-,TRBV9,TRBJ2-3,13,-,TGTGCCAGCAGCGTATCACTACGAGATACGCAGTATTTT,CASSVSLRDTQYF
-,TRBV30,TRBJ1-2,15,TRBD1,TGTGCCTGGAGGGCCACAGGGGAGAGGTCCTATGGCTACACCTTC,CAWRATGERSYGYTF
-,TRBV5-1,TRBJ1-1,12,-,TGCGCCAGCAGCTTGGCCGGTTCTGAAGCTTTCTTT,CASSLAGSEAFF
-,TRBV5-1,TRBJ1-4,15,TRBD1,TGCGCCAGCAGCCTGACAGGGGTAGAGAGTGAAAAACTGTTTTTT,CASSLTGVESEKLFF
-,TRBV30,TRBJ2-1,12,-,TGTGCCTGGAGGGGGGGAGGCAATGAGCAGTTCTTC,CAWRGGGNEQFF
few,TRBV7-2,TRBJ2-7,15,TRBD1,TGTGCCAGCAGCCTTCCGGGGACAGGGTTCGGCGAGCAGTACTTC,CASSLPGTGFGEQYF
-,TRBV28,TRBJ1-2,16,-,TGTGCCAGCAGTTTAGTGAGGGGAGGATTAGACTATGGCTACACCTTC,CASSLVRGGLDYGYTF
once,TRBV5-8,TRBJ1-4,14,-,TGTGCCAGCAGCTCCAGGGGAGCTAATGAAAAACTGTTTTTT,CASSSRGANEKLFF
-,TRBV7-9,TRBJ2-3,13,-,TGTGCCAGCAGCAACAGGGCCCCGGATACGCAGTATTTT,CASSNRAPDTQYF